Listed here are 23 T cell receptor beta chains from one sample, sequenced in a study of T cells in localized non-small cell lung cancer. The assay was immunoSEQ multiplex PCR, and TCRdb's table has in-frame clones only and misses some. Here the sample spans tens of thousands of clones, approximately 90% being singletons. Sequencing used peripheral blood, obtained before any cancer treatment. The receptors derive from a man between 35 and 75 years old with stage I squamous cell lung carcinoma.

This chain joins TRBV20-1 and TRBJ1-6; TRBD1 matches at 7 bases. CDR1 and CDR2 (germline): DFQATT, SNEGSKA (reference sequence). The CDR3 is 11 amino acids. V lost 6 bases to trimming and J lost 15 bases; unmatched junction nucleotides: 8. Here the CDR3 DNA reads TGCAGTGCCAGACAGGGAGCGCTCCTCCACTTT. It encodes CSARQGALLHF.

As DNA, the CDR3 is TGTGCCAGCAGCCTGACATTTCAGACTGAAGCTTTCTTT. Amino acid sequence: CASSLTFQTEAFF. The chain couples TRBV7-9 to TRBJ1-1, with D unclear. V gave up 5 bases and J gave up 5 bases, with 12 bases separating them. The CDR3 totals 13 residues. The germline V gene encodes CDR1 SEHNR and CDR2 FQNEAQ (reference sequence).

The chain has TRBV18 and TRBJ1-1; tentative D call: TRBD1 (6 bases). Trimming cost V 3 bases and J 5 bases, with 16 bases left between them. Germline loops: CDR1 KGHSH, CDR2 LQKENI. CDR3 length equals 15 residues. The DNA of the CDR3 is TGTGCCAGCTCACCGGAGACAGGTGGGGAAACTGAAGCTTTCTTT. As protein: CASSPETGGETEAFF.

The CDR3 loop is CASSLGVIQYF. The CDR3 DNA is TGTGCCAGCAGCTTAGGTGTCATTCAGTACTTC. This rearrangement joins TRBV11-2 to TRBJ2-4, with D unresolved. The CDR3 length is 11 residues. Trimming took off 1 base at V and 9 bases at J, with 4 bases between the two ends. The germline V gene encodes CDR1 SGHAT and CDR2 FQNNGV. Complete variable domain (other parts from reference TRBV11-2 and TRBJ2-4): EAGVAQSPRYKIIEKRQSVAFWCNPISGHATLYWYQQILGQGPKLLIQFQNNGVVDDSQLPKDRFSAERLKGVDSTLKIQPAKLEDSAVYLCASSLGVIQYFGAGTRLSVL.

Turning to this clone: One end of the junction varies from germline; a read error may be responsible. The chain combines TRBV7-2 with TRBJ2-5; D perhaps matches TRBD1 (6 bases). This CDR3 comprises 13 residues. CDR1 is SGHTA, CDR2 FQGNSA, per germline. The CDR3 DNA follows: TGTGCCAGCAACTTAGACAGGCAAGAGACCCAGTACTTC. Its translation: CASNLDRQETQYF.

The V call is TRBV5-1, the J call TRBJ2-7; D ambiguous. Trimming pared 0 bases from V and 6 bases from J, leaving 13 bases between. The CDR3 is 14 residues long. Germline-derived CDR1 and CDR2 are SGHRS and YFSETQ. The CDR3 DNA sequence: TGCGCCAGCAGCTTGGAGACTCAAGTGGGCGAGCAGTACTTC. Its translation: CASSLETQVGEQYF.

The chain has TRBV5-6 and TRBJ1-1; D gene ambiguous. The V and J ends lost 4 bases and 4 bases respectively, with 14 bases between them. The CDR3 length is 14 residues. CDR1 and CDR2 from the germline V gene are SGHDT and YYEEEE. CDR3 nucleotide sequence: TGTGCCAGCAGCCGGGAAGGACGTGGCACTGAAGCTTTCTTT. Residues: CASSREGRGTEAFF.

The chain joins TRBV2 to TRBJ2-5, with D unresolved. Deletions cut 1 base from V and 5 bases from J, with 2 bases between. The CDR3 runs 11 residues. Germline loops: CDR1 SNHLY, CDR2 FYNNEI. CDR3 residues: CASSEVETQYF. The CDR3 region has the DNA TGTGCCAGCAGTGAAGTGGAGACCCAGTACTTC. The whole variable domain, filled in from reference TRBV2 and TRBJ2-5, reads EPEVTQTPSHQVTQMGQEVILRCVPISNHLYFYWYRQILGQKVEFLVSFYNNEISEKSEIFDDQFSVERPDGSNFTLKIRSTKLEDSAMYFCASSEVETQYFGPGTRLLVL.

The chain uses TRBV10-3 and TRBJ1-6; D uncertain. The CDR3 runs 14 residues. The V end lost 10 bases, the J end lost 0 bases, and 10 bases lay between the germline ends. CDR1 is ENHRY and CDR2 is SYGVKD in the germline V gene. The CDR3: CATRSNSYNSPLHF. In nucleotides, the CDR3 is TGTGCCACCAGAAGCAACTCCTATAATTCACCCCTCCACTTT.

V usage is TRBV5-1 and J usage is TRBJ2-2; tentative D call: TRBD2 (5 bases). This CDR3 has 13 residues. The germline V gene encodes CDR1 SGHRS and CDR2 YFSETQ. Trimming removed 4 bases at V and 1 base at J, with 5 bases between. CDR3 sequence: CASSRGNTGELFF. As DNA, the CDR3 is TGCGCCAGCAGCCGGGGGAACACCGGGGAGCTGTTTTTT.

This clone turned up a few times. The chain couples TRBV7-2 to TRBJ1-2; D not resolved. CDR3 length: 12 amino acids. With 4 bases removed from V and 3 bases from J, the gap between germline ends came to 6 bases. The germline CDR1 and CDR2 sequences are SGHTA and FQGNSA. Here the CDR3 reads CASSYRDYGYTF. CDR3 DNA: TGTGCCAGCAGCTATCGAGACTATGGCTACACCTTC.

This clone has a handful of counts. For the CDR3, the DNA is TGTGCCAGTAGCCTATCCGGGACGGGTAATTCACCCCTCCACTTT. Its protein product is CASSLSGTGNSPLHF. The genes are TRBV19 and TRBJ1-6; a possible D gene is TRBD1 (5 bases). CDR3 length: 15 amino acids. In germline, CDR1 is LNHDA, CDR2 SQIVND (reference sequence). V gave up 6 bases and J gave up 6 bases, with 15 bases separating them.

This chain uses TRBV5-1 with TRBJ2-1, with D hard to call. This CDR3 region has 14 residues. Trimming cost V 5 bases and J 5 bases, with 14 bases left between them. Germline CDR1 SGHRS, CDR2 YFSETQ. CDR3 region: CASSQDFPNNEQFF. The CDR3 DNA is TGCGCCAGCAGTCAAGACTTTCCGAACAATGAGCAGTTCTTC. Full variable domain (missing parts from reference TRBV5-1 and TRBJ2-1): KAGVTQTPRYLIKTRGQQVTLSCSPISGHRSVSWYQQTPGQGLQFLFEYFSETQRNKGNFPGRFSGRQFSNSRSEMNVSTLELGDSALYLCASSQDFPNNEQFFGPGTRLTVL.

The CDR3 nucleotides read TGCAGCGTTGGTGTAACAGATATCAACTATGGCTACACCTTC. Its translation: CSVGVTDINYGYTF. The chain joins TRBV29-1 to TRBJ1-2; D is undetermined. Germline V gene lookup returns CDR1 SQVTM and CDR2 ANQGSEA. The V gene lost 4 bases and the J gene lost 2 bases, with 14 bases spanning the gap. CDR3 length equals 14 residues.

V and J are TRBV7-9 and TRBJ2-5, with D perhaps matching TRBD1 (5 bases). V lost 5 bases, J lost 8 bases, and 15 bases lay in between. This CDR3 spans 13 amino acids. Germline V CDR1 and CDR2: SEHNR, FQNEAQ (reference sequence). The CDR3 sequence is CASSSQGFGTQYF. As DNA, the CDR3 is TGTGCCAGCAGCAGCCAGGGTTTTGGCACCCAGTACTTC.

J is TRBJ1-1 and V is TRBV7-9; D is ambiguous. Germline loops: CDR1 SEHNR, CDR2 FQNEAQ (reference sequence). The ends were cut back, 5 bases at V and 0 bases at J, with 13 bases in the middle. CDR3 length: 15 residues. The CDR3, as DNA: TGTGCCAGCAGCCCGCTGGGCAGAATGAACACTGAAGCTTTCTTT. This codes for CASSPLGRMNTEAFF. The full variable domain, in which reference TRBV7-9 and TRBJ1-1 provide the parts outside the CDR3, is DTGVSQNPRHKITKRGQNVTFRCDPISEHNRLYWYRQTLGQGPEFLTYFQNEAQLEKSRLLSDRFSAERPKGSFSTLEIQRTEQGDSAMYLCASSPLGRMNTEAFFGQGTRLTVV.

The chain has TRBV18 and TRBJ1-3, with D possibly matching TRBD1 (5 bases). V was clipped by 3 bases and J by 0 bases, with 15 bases between them. The CDR3 loop spans 17 amino acids. From germline, CDR1 is KGHSH and CDR2 LQKENI. The CDR3 sequence: CASSPSGRLFSGNTIYF. CDR3 nucleotides: TGTGCCAGCTCACCTTCGGGACGGCTCTTCTCTGGAAACACCATATATTTT. Full variable domain (rest looked up from reference TRBV18 and TRBJ1-3): NAGVMQNPRHLVRRRGQEARLRCSPMKGHSHVYWYRQLPEEGLKFMVYLQKENIIDESGMPKERFSAEFPKEGPSILRIQQVVRGDSAAYFCASSPSGRLFSGNTIYFGEGSWLTVV.

The rearrangement uses TRBV29-1 and TRBJ2-2, with D maybe TRBD1 (5 bases). This CDR3 region has 16 residues. V lost 0 bases to trimming and J lost 6 bases, with 17 bases between them. Germline V gene sequence: CDR1 SQVTM, CDR2 ANQGSEA. The chain's CDR3 is CSVEDPDNGRAGELFF. The CDR3 DNA reads TGCAGCGTTGAAGATCCGGACAACGGAAGAGCCGGGGAGCTGTTTTTT.

This sequence joins TRBV2 and TRBJ1-4; TRBD1 is a possible D gene (6 bases). The germline gives CDR1 SNHLY, CDR2 FYNNEI. The CDR3 sequence is 14 residues long. V lost 7 bases, J lost 7 bases, and 16 bases lay in between. CDR3 nucleotides: TGTGCCAGCACCCTTGACAGGAGAACTGAAAAACTGTTTTTT. As protein: CASTLDRRTEKLFF.

The chain carries TRBV4-2 and TRBJ1-3; 8 nucleotides match TRBD1. Germline CDR1 reads LGHNA; CDR2 reads YNFKEQ. This CDR3 region has 15 residues. Germline trimming cut 1 base from V and 8 bases from J; bases unmatched to any gene: 7. CDR3 sequence: CASSQGAGGRDTIYF. CDR3 DNA: TGTGCCAGCAGCCAAGGTGCAGGGGGCAGAGACACCATATATTTT.

The V gene is TRBV5-1, the J gene TRBJ1-2; D perhaps matches TRBD1 (5 bases). The CDR3 covers 14 residues. V dropped 4 bases and J dropped 6 bases, with 16 bases sitting between them. Germline assignment: CDR1 SGHRS and CDR2 YFSETQ. CDR3 DNA sequence: TGCGCCAGCAGCGCCGGGACCGGAAAAAATGGCTACACCTTC. Translation: CASSAGTGKNGYTF.

The chain recombines TRBV11-2 with TRBJ1-2, with D unresolved. Deletions cut 5 bases from V and 4 bases from J, with 8 bases between. Looked up from germline, CDR1 is SGHAT and CDR2 is FQNNGV. The CDR3 has 12 residues. DNA for the CDR3: TGTGCCAGCAGCCCAGAGGGCTATGGCTACACCTTC. It encodes CASSPEGYGYTF.

The chain employs TRBV9 and TRBJ2-4; 7 bases align to TRBD1. CDR1 and CDR2 (germline): SGDLS, YYNGEE. The CDR3 has 15 residues. V lost 2 bases, J lost 0 bases, and 2 bases stayed unmatched. CDR3 sequence: CASSVRGQAKNIQYF. The DNA of the CDR3 is TGTGCCAGCAGCGTTAGGGGGCAAGCCAAAAACATTCAGTACTTC.